One and the same sample provided the 8 T cell receptor beta chains below, sequenced in a study of T cells in Graves' hyperthyroidism and ophthalmopathy (dated by TCRdb to 2018 to 2020). Libraries came from multiplex PCR. TCRdb lists the instrument as Illumina HiSeq 2000. The TCR beta CDR3 regions were amplified from RNA transcripts. The TCR CDR3 was subjected to a first round of RT-PCR using the HTBI primer set and the Qiagen OneStep RT-PCR kit. The raw public reads went through TCRdb reprocessing: fastp at Q25, MiXCR clone calling, in-frame beta chains kept. For every CDR3 protein sequence, its rows merge into one entry that carries the most common genes and DNA. The table for this sample lists a few hundred thousand distinct CDR3 sequences; 20% of them were counted only once. About 30% of the sample lies in the top ten. The material sequenced was blood. Every receptor here comes from a man between 18 and 29 years old with Graves' hyperthyroidism.

This chain links TRBV7-8 with TRBJ1-2, with D possibly being TRBD1 (6 bases). Trimming pared 5 bases from V and 6 bases from J, leaving 13 bases between. The CDR3 has 13 amino acids. Germline V lookup: CDR1 SGHVS, CDR2 FQNEAQ. CDR3 loop: CASSPRGHHGYTF. CDR3 bases: TGTGCCAGCAGCCCTCGGGGGCATCATGGCTACACCTTC.

This clonotype was counted many times. The chain couples TRBV28 to TRBJ1-2; D gene uncertain. Germline V gene data show CDR1 as MDHEN and CDR2 as SYDVKM. Trimming left V 3 bases short and J 7 bases short, with 18 bases between. This CDR3 region has 15 residues. CDR3: CASSFWQTGFSGYTF. The CDR3, as DNA: TGTGCCAGCAGTTTTTGGCAGACCGGATTCAGTGGCTACACCTTC.

This clonotype was observed many times. V gene TRBV6-5 combines with J gene TRBJ1-2; D call uncertain. V was cut by 5 bases and J by 2 bases, with 9 bases left in between. CDR3 length: 13 amino acids. From germline, CDR1 is MNHEY and CDR2 SVGAGI. The CDR3 is CASSVPRNYGYTF. CDR3 DNA: TGTGCCAGCAGTGTTCCGAGGAACTATGGCTACACCTTC.

The chain employs TRBV28 and TRBJ2-2, with D perhaps matching TRBD1 (5 bases). The CDR3 extends over 15 amino acids. Germline values: CDR1 MDHEN, CDR2 SYDVKM. V was clipped by 5 bases and J by 4 bases, with 14 bases between them. DNA for the CDR3: TGTGCCAGCAGTCCTCAGGGTCTCGGCACCGGGGAGCTGTTTTTT. Translation: CASSPQGLGTGELFF.

This clonotype was recorded many times. V usage is TRBV28 and J usage is TRBJ1-1; 10 nucleotides match TRBD1. Germline V gene data show CDR1 as MDHEN and CDR2 as SYDVKM. V was clipped by 2 bases and J by 12 bases; unmatched bases: 9. This CDR3 comprises 14 residues. CDR3 nucleotides: TGTGCCAGCAGTTTAGGGCGACAGGGGGCCGGCCCTTTCTTT. It translates to CASSLGRQGAGPFF.

This clonotype was recorded at least ten times. The chain carries TRBV6-1 and TRBJ2-1; 11 bases align to TRBD2. Unmatched junction bases numbered 1, after V lost 3 bases and J lost 6 bases. CDR3 length: 14 residues. Germline V gives CDR1 MNHNS, CDR2 SASEGT. Here the CDR3 reads CASSELAGGNEQFF. CDR3 DNA: TGTGCCAGCAGTGAGCTAGCGGGGGGCAATGAGCAGTTCTTC.

This clonotype was seen many times. The chain uses TRBV28 and TRBJ2-6; D gene ambiguous. V lost 2 bases, J lost 2 bases, and 7 bases lay in between. The CDR3 has 15 amino acids. Looked up from germline, CDR1 is MDHEN and CDR2 is SYDVKM. The DNA of the CDR3 is TGTGCCAGCAGTTTACGTGGAGCTGGGGCCAACGTCCTGACTTTC. Translating gives CASSLRGAGANVLTF.

This clonotype was observed at least ten times. The chain combines TRBV5-1 with TRBJ2-2; D unclear. In germline, CDR1 is SGHRS, CDR2 YFSETQ. This CDR3 spans 15 amino acids. Trimming removed 0 bases from V and 5 bases from J, with 11 bases in between. The CDR3 DNA reads as TGCGCCAGCAGCTTGGAAAGGGCCGGGACCGGGGAGCTGTTTTTT. The encoded protein is CASSLERAGTGELFF.